This T cell receptor beta chain was recovered during a study of cytomegalovirus exposure and HLA in healthy donors. In the study overall: An early release of data contained around 80 million unique TCRs, which came from HLA-typed donors.

General study findings and limits: For most TCR sequences rarity was the rule, although some public TCRs occurred in many donors. High specificity and sensitivity for cytomegalovirus status were reported for the classifier.

V dropped 3 bases and J dropped 4 bases, with 7 bases sitting between them. From germline, CDR1 is SGHTA and CDR2 FQGNSA. The CDR3 is 12 amino acids. As to this clone: The antigen remains undetermined.

Vbeta (60) and Jbeta (13) primers were used in the PCR. TCRdb's copy holds only in-frame clones and misses some; the assay was immunoSEQ multiplex PCR. The repertoire holds around 140,000 clones, 65% to 85% seen once, with around 1.5% in the top ten. Specimen: PBMCs. The rearrangement joins TRBV7-2 to TRBJ2-7, with D unclear. The sequence was collected from a woman younger than 35 in good health and CMV-seronegative. CDR3 nucleotides: TGTGCCAGCAGCTTTCAGGCGTACGAGCAGTACTTC. Its translation: CASSFQAYEQYF.